This TCR beta chain was sequenced in a study of T-cell reconstitution after alpha-beta-depleted transplantation in children (dated by TCRdb to 2015 to 2016). Context from the whole study: The study quantitatively tracked T-cell immune reconstitution after TCRalphabeta/CD19-depleted allogeneic hematopoietic cell transplantation in children using TCR repertoire profiling. General conclusions and limits of the study: In some patients, the high TCRbeta diversity seen at day 60 was put down to recipient T cells and intrathymic progenitors that had survived conditioning. The frequencies of hyperexpanded clones fell over the following months, and after one year, T-cell counts and TCRbeta diversity were mostly attributed to newly produced T cells. About two months after transplant, the apparently early recovery of alphabetaT-cell counts reportedly depended on just several hundred clones that had expanded rapidly and came from non-depleted graft cells.

To prepare the library, PCR was applied. The sequencing machine was an Illumina HiSeq 2500. TCR library preparation used molecular barcoding, with unique molecular identifiers applied to normalize quantification of the TCRbeta repertoire. The raw public data were reprocessed by TCRdb itself: fastp quality trimming at Q25, MiXCR clonotype calling, in-frame beta chains only. Rows with a matching CDR3 protein are joined into one entry that keeps the most common DNA and genes. For this sample the table gives 500,000 to 750,000 distinct CDR3 sequences, of which about a quarter were detected only once. Clones ranked in the top ten supply approximately 33% of the sample. The CDR3, cysteine through phenylalanine, is 18 amino acids long. Just the 54-base CDR3 DNA is kept, in frame starting at base 1. CDR1 and CDR2 (SGHRS, YFSETQ) derive from the germline V gene. At the junction V is shortened by 5 bases and J by 0 bases; bases outside the gene matches: 8.

The treatment or condition label on this specimen signifies: allogeneic hematopoietic cell transplantation with graft depleted of TCRalphabeta T cells and CD19 B cells. TCRalphabeta/CD19-depleted allogeneic hematopoietic cell grafts were given to the transplant recipients, all of whom were children. This clonotype was observed a handful of times. Its antigen is not yet known. No base quality values were provided; no much bigger clone lies one nucleotide off. This receptor was identified in a boy under two years old with Wiskott-Aldrich syndrome, due to receive a stem cell transplant. The sequence is built from TRBV5-1 and TRBJ2-1; 13 bases in between match TRBD2. The material sequenced was PBMCs, taken before TCRalphabeta/CD19-depleted stem cell transplant. The DNA sequence is as follows: TGCGCCAGCAGTTCGGGGACTAGCGGGAAAAGCTCCTACAATGAGCAGTTCTTC. This is translated as CASSSGTSGKSSYNEQFF.